This is a list of T cell receptor beta chains from one sample in a study of blood T cell repertoires in COVID-19. Only in-frame clones appear in the TCRdb table, and some are missing; sequencing was by immunoSEQ multiplex PCR. Among around 100,000 clones listed, more than 85% were seen once. The sample consisted of peripheral blood. The origin of the receptors is a man aged 25-45 years in a cohort sampled during active COVID-19. Both conserved end residues are part of each CDR3. Fields, in order: V gene, J gene, clone size, D gene, CDR3 DNA, CDR3 protein. A D gene is named only where the DNA matches it firmly. Expanded clones get a size class; other rows say once, few or many, or leave the size out.

V: TRBV19; J: TRBJ1-5; size: .; D: TRBD1; DNA: TGTGCCAGCAAACTAAGAGACAGGGTTGTTCAGCCCCAGCATTTT; CDR3: CASKLRDRVVQPQHF
V: TRBV29-1; J: TRBJ2-5; size: .; D: TRBD1; DNA: TGCAGCGTTGCGACAGGGAAAGAGACCCAGTACTTC; CDR3: CSVATGKETQYF
V: TRBV12-5; J: TRBJ2-3; size: .; D: TRBD2; DNA: TGTGCTAGTGGTTCGGGGCGCTCAGCGGGGGGCACAGATACGCAGTATTTT; CDR3: CASGSGRSAGGTDTQYF
V: TRBV4-1; J: TRBJ1-1; size: .; D: .; DNA: TGCGCCAGCACCAACGAACTGGTTGGAGCTGAAGCTTTCTTT; CDR3: CASTNELVGAEAFF
V: TRBV4-2; J: TRBJ1-3; size: .; D: TRBD1; DNA: TGTGCCAGCAGCCAATCCACAGGGGCCTCTGGAAACACCATATATTTT; CDR3: CASSQSTGASGNTIYF
V: TRBV27; J: TRBJ2-1; size: .; D: TRBD2; DNA: TGTGCCAGCATACCACCGATCCCCCCCGAACTAGCGGGGGGGACCTACAATGAGCAGTTCTTC; CDR3: CASIPPIPPELAGGTYNEQFF
V: TRBV24-1; J: TRBJ2-5; size: .; D: .; DNA: TGTGCCACCAGTGGAACAGGGCGCCGGGGGACCCAGTACTTC; CDR3: CATSGTGRRGTQYF
V: TRBV4-1; J: TRBJ2-2; size: few; D: .; DNA: TGCGCCAGCAGCCAGATAGACAGGGAGGCCGGGGAGCTGTTTTTT; CDR3: CASSQIDREAGELFF
V: TRBV2; J: TRBJ2-1; size: .; D: TRBD2; DNA: TGTGCCAGCAGTGCCCTAGCGGGGGCATATGAGCAGTTCTTC; CDR3: CASSALAGAYEQFF
V: TRBV5-6; J: TRBJ1-2; size: .; D: TRBD1; DNA: TGTGCCAGCAGCTTAGGACAGGGGGCCTTAAGCGGCTACACCTTC; CDR3: CASSLGQGALSGYTF
V: TRBV6-5; J: TRBJ2-7; size: .; D: .; DNA: TGTGCCAGCAGCAAAGAAAGGGCAGGGTCCTACGAGCAGTACTTC; CDR3: CASSKERAGSYEQYF
V: TRBV11-2; J: TRBJ2-4; size: once; D: .; DNA: TGTGCCAGCACCTCCGGTAACATTCAGTACTTC; CDR3: CASTSGNIQYF
V: TRBV7-9; J: TRBJ2-7; size: .; D: .; DNA: TGTGCCAGCAGCGCCACACCCTCCTACGAGCAGTACTTC; CDR3: CASSATPSYEQYF
V: TRBV2; J: TRBJ1-5; size: few; D: TRBD1; DNA: TGTGCCAGCAGTGTCCAGGCAGGGGGTCATCAGCCCCAGCATTTT; CDR3: CASSVQAGGHQPQHF
V: TRBV5-1; J: TRBJ2-1; size: .; D: TRBD2; DNA: TGCGCCAGCAGCCGGGAGAATCCGGGGGGTGGCAATGAGCAGTTCTTC; CDR3: CASSRENPGGGNEQFF
V: TRBV6-4; J: TRBJ2-3; size: .; D: .; DNA: TGTGCCAGCAGTGACAGGCGGGGGCACACAGATACGCAGTATTTT; CDR3: CASSDRRGHTDTQYF
V: TRBV5-6; J: TRBJ2-5; size: .; D: TRBD2; DNA: TGTGCCAGCAGCTTGGGACTAGCGATTGGAGAGACCCAGTACTTC; CDR3: CASSLGLAIGETQYF
V: TRBV18; J: TRBJ2-1; size: .; D: TRBD1; DNA: TGTGCCAGCTCAGCACCGGGACAGGCCGCCAATGAGCAGTTCTTC; CDR3: CASSAPGQAANEQFF
V: TRBV19; J: TRBJ1-5; size: .; D: .; DNA: TGTGCCAGTAATGGCGGGGGGCAGCCCCAGCATTTT; CDR3: CASNGGGQPQHF
V: TRBV5-1; J: TRBJ2-3; size: .; D: .; DNA: TGCGCCAGCAGCGAACAGGGTTTTGGGGATACGCAGTATTTT; CDR3: CASSEQGFGDTQYF
V: TRBV5-1; J: TRBJ2-2; size: .; D: .; DNA: TGCGCCAGCAGCTGGGGGGGACAGGTTGGCACCGGGGAGCTGTTTTTT; CDR3: CASSWGGQVGTGELFF
V: TRBV19; J: TRBJ1-3; size: .; D: .; DNA: TGTGCCAGTAGAGAGGCAGCGTCTGGAAACACCATATATTTT; CDR3: CASREAASGNTIYF
V: TRBV19; J: TRBJ1-4; size: .; D: TRBD1; DNA: TGTGCCAGTAGTTCTTCACTCGGGACAGGGCGGGAAAAACTGTTTTTT; CDR3: CASSSSLGTGREKLFF
V: TRBV6-1; J: TRBJ2-3; size: .; D: TRBD1; DNA: TGTGCCAGCAGTGAGGACAGGGGGAGCACAGATACGCAGTATTTT; CDR3: CASSEDRGSTDTQYF
V: TRBV7-8; J: TRBJ2-3; size: .; D: TRBD2; DNA: TGTGCCAGCAGCCCCGGGGGGTCCTTGACAGATACGCAGTATTTT; CDR3: CASSPGGSLTDTQYF
V: TRBV6-5; J: TRBJ2-4; size: .; D: .; DNA: TGTGCCAGCAGTTGGTCAGGAACCCAAAACATTCAGTACTTC; CDR3: CASSWSGTQNIQYF